This T cell receptor beta chain originates from a study of shared clonotypes between healthy human individuals. For each subset, genomic DNA was distributed in equal portions over several immunoSEQ plates. The method was immunoSEQ multiplex PCR; TCRdb's version includes in-frame clones alone and lacks a portion of them. The top ten clones hold 0.13% of a sample with some 2,400,000 clones, 95% of them seen once. The donors, all of them Caucasian adults, lived in Nashville, Tennessee. CDR1 and CDR2 (germline): LGHNT, FRNRAP. V was trimmed by 1 base and J by 4 bases, leaving 13 bases between them. The CDR3 consists of 15 residues.

The sequence was collected from a young man in good health. Sequenced input: naive CD4+ T cells sorted from blood. As for subset: CD45RA+ positively selected. The chain couples TRBV12-5 to TRBJ1-2, with D perhaps TRBD1 (6 bases). CDR3 sequence (DNA): TGTGCTAGTGGTTTGGCGGACAGACTATCCTATGGCTACACCTTC. As protein: CASGLADRLSYGYTF.